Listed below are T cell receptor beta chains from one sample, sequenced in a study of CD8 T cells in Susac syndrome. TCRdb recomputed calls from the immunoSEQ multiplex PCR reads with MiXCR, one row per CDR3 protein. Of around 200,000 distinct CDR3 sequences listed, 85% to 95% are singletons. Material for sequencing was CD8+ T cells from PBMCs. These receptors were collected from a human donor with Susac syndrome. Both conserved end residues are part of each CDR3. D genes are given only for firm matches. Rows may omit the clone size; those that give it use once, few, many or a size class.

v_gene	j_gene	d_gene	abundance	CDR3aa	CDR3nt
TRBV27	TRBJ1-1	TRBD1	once	CASSSWTGAGGTFF	TGTGCCAGCAGTTCCTGGACAGGGGCAGGTGGGACTTTCTTT
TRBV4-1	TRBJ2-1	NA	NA	CASSQDDSNEQFF	TGCGCCAGCAGCCAAGATGATTCTAATGAGCAGTTCTTC
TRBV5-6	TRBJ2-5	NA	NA	CASSLGRHLQETQYF	TGTGCCAGCAGCTTGGGGCGACACCTCCAAGAGACCCAGTACTTC
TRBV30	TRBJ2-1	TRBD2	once	CAWTSGGAVHEQFF	TGTGCCTGGACTAGCGGGGGGGCAGTCCATGAGCAGTTCTTC
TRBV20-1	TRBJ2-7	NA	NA	CSVRRASYEQYF	TGCAGTGTCCGCAGGGCCAGCTACGAGCAGTACTTC
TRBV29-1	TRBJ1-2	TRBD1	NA	CSEGTGGHYGYTF	TGCAGCGAGGGGACAGGGGGGCACTATGGCTACACCTTC
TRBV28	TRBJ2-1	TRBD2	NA	CATAGTRREQFF	TGTGCCACTGCCGGGACTAGGCGTGAGCAGTTCTTC
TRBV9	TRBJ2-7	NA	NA	CASSVAGAPDEQYF	TGTGCCAGCAGCGTAGCGGGGGCGCCCGACGAGCAGTACTTC
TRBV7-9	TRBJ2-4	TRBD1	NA	CASSPYDRGKNIQYF	TGTGCCAGCAGCCCCTATGACAGGGGGAAAAACATTCAGTACTTC
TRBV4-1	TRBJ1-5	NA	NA	CASSQERDSGKPQHF	TGCGCCAGCAGCCAAGAGAGGGATTCGGGCAAGCCCCAGCATTTT
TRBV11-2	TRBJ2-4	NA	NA	CASSLGGAVKNIQYF	TGTGCCAGCAGCTTAGGGGGGGCGGTGAAGAACATTCAGTACTTC
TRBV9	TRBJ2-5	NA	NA	CASSVNWAGETQYF	TGTGCCAGCAGCGTCAATTGGGCCGGGGAGACCCAGTACTTC
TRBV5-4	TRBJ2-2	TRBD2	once	CASSFFGLADTGELFF	TGTGCCAGCAGCTTTTTTGGACTAGCCGACACCGGGGAGCTGTTTTTT
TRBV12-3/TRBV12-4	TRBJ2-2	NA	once	CASSYKNTGELFF	TGTGCCAGCAGTTACAAGAACACCGGGGAGCTGTTTTTT
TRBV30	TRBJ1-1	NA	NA	CAWSVRSHTEAFF	TGTGCCTGGAGTGTAAGGTCCCACACTGAAGCTTTCTTT
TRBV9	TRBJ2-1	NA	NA	CASSPSHGSSYNEQFF	TGTGCCAGCAGCCCCAGTCACGGGAGCTCCTACAATGAGCAGTTCTTC
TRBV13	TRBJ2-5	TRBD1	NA	CASSPPGGPETQYF	TGTGCCAGCAGCCCCCCAGGGGGCCCAGAGACCCAGTACTTC
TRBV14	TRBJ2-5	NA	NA	CASSHTIMMGLETQYF	TGTGCCAGCAGCCATACCATTATGATGGGACTAGAGACCCAGTACTTC
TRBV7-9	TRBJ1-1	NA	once	CASSARQALITEAFF	TGTGCCAGCAGCGCAAGACAGGCGCTAATCACTGAAGCTTTCTTT
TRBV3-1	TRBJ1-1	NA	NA	CASSPTSGTEAFF	TGTGCCAGCAGTCCCACATCAGGGACTGAAGCTTTCTTT
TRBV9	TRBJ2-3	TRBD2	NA	CASSVDLLAGITDTQYF	TGTGCCAGCAGCGTAGATTTGCTAGCGGGGATCACAGATACGCAGTATTTT
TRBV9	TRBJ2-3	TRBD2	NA	CASSVAGGDTDTQYF	TGTGCCAGCAGCGTAGCTGGGGGGGACACAGATACGCAGTATTTT
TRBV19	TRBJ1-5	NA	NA	CASSIRAGEYQPQHF	TGTGCCAGTAGTATCCGGGCCGGGGAATATCAGCCCCAGCATTTT
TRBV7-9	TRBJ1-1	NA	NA	CASTLMEGTEAFF	TGTGCCAGCACCCTAATGGAGGGCACTGAAGCTTTCTTT
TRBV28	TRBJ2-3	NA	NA	CASSLAVSTDTQYF	TGTGCCAGCAGTTTAGCTGTCAGCACAGATACGCAGTATTTT
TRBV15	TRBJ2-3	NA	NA	CATSGNSAQITDTQYF	TGTGCCACCAGCGGGAACAGTGCTCAGATCACAGATACGCAGTATTTT
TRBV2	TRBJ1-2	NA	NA	CASSEALLGGGNGYTF	TGTGCCAGCAGTGAAGCGCTTCTGGGGGGCGGGAATGGCTACACCTTC
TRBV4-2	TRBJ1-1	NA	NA	CASSWGQRRTEAFF	TGTGCCAGCAGCTGGGGACAAAGAAGGACTGAAGCTTTCTTT
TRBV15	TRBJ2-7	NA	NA	CATSRGESSYEQYF	TGTGCCACCAGCAGAGGCGAAAGCTCCTACGAGCAGTACTTC
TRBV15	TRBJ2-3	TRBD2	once	CATSPTSGGLDTQYF	TGTGCCACCAGCCCGACTAGCGGGGGATTAGATACGCAGTATTTT
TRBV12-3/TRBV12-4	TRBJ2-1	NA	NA	CAIHGDSSYNEQFF	TGTGCCATCCACGGGGATAGCTCCTACAATGAGCAGTTCTTC
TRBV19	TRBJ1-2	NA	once	CASMEFAGQGYTF	TGTGCCAGTATGGAGTTTGCAGGGCAGGGCTACACCTTC
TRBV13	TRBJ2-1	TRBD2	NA	CASSFSSGSSFNEQFF	TGTGCCAGCAGCTTCTCTAGCGGGAGTTCATTCAATGAGCAGTTCTTC
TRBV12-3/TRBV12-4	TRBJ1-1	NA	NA	CASSLGFNAEAFF	TGTGCCAGCAGTTTAGGTTTTAACGCTGAAGCTTTCTTT
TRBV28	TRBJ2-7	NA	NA	CASSLAQEGSYEQYF	TGTGCCAGCAGTTTAGCGCAGGAGGGGTCCTACGAGCAGTACTTC
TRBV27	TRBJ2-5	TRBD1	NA	CASSPLPPTGLQETQYF	TGTGCCAGCAGTCCTTTACCGCCGACAGGGCTGCAAGAGACCCAGTACTTC
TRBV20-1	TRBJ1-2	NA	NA	CSAGLGDVSGYTF	TGCAGTGCCGGACTCGGGGACGTCTCTGGCTACACCTTC
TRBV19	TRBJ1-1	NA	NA	CASSTSTTKDTEAFF	TGTGCCAGTAGTACATCGACAACGAAGGACACTGAAGCTTTCTTT
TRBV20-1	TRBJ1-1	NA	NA	CSARDPYTEAFF	TGCAGTGCTAGAGATCCTTACACTGAAGCTTTCTTT
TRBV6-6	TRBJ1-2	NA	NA	CASSDTGRVDGYTF	TGTGCCAGCAGCGATACAGGGAGGGTAGATGGCTACACCTTC
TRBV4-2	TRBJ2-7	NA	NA	CASSQLDEQYF	TGTGCCAGCAGCCAATTGGACGAGCAGTACTTC
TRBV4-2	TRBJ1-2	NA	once	CASSQDEDSNYGYTF	TGTGCCAGCAGCCAAGATGAGGATTCTAACTATGGCTACACCTTC
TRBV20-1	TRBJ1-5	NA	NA	CSARDHTDSNQPQHF	TGCAGTGCTAGAGATCACACAGATAGCAATCAGCCCCAGCATTTT
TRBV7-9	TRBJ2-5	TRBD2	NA	CASSPAGGPGETQYF	TGTGCCAGCAGCCCAGCGGGGGGGCCAGGAGAGACCCAGTACTTC
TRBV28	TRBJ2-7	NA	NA	CASSFRRELNEQYF	TGTGCCAGCAGTTTTCGACGGGAGCTGAACGAGCAGTACTTC
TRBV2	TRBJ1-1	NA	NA	CASSVWATEAFF	TGTGCCAGCAGCGTTTGGGCCACTGAAGCTTTCTTT
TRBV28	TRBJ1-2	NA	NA	CASSPAMYGYTF	TGTGCCAGCAGTCCGGCAATGTATGGCTACACCTTC
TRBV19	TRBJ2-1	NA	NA	CASSISGASYNEQFF	TGTGCCAGTAGTATTTCAGGGGCCTCCTACAATGAGCAGTTCTTC
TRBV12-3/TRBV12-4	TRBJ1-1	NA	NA	CASSERGPEAFF	TGTGCCAGCAGTGAGAGGGGACCTGAAGCTTTCTTT
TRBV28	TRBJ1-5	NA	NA	CASSARTLHQPQHF	TGTGCCAGCAGCGCCAGAACACTACATCAGCCCCAGCATTTT
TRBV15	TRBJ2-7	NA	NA	CATSRDLTAASYEQYF	TGTGCCACCAGCAGAGATTTGACGGCAGCTTCCTACGAGCAGTACTTC
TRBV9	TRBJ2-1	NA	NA	CASSVDGSPYNEQFF	TGTGCCAGCAGCGTAGACGGGAGCCCCTACAATGAGCAGTTCTTC
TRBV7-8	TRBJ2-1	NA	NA	CASSLARVFPNEQFF	TGTGCCAGCAGCTTAGCCAGGGTTTTTCCCAATGAGCAGTTCTTC